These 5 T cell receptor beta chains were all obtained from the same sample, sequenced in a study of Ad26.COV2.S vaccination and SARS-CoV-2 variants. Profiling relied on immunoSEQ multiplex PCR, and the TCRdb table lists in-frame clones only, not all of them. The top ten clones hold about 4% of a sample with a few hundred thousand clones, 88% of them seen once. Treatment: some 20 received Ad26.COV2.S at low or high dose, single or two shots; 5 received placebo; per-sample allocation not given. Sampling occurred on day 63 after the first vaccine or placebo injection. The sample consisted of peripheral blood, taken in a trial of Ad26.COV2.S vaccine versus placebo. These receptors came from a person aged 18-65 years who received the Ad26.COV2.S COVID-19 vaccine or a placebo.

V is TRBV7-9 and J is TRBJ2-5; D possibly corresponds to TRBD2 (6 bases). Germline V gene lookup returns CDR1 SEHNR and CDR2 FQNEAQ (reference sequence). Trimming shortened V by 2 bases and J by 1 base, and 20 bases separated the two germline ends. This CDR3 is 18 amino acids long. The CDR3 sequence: CASSLPSTLSGLQETQYF. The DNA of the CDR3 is TGTGCCAGCAGCTTACCTTCGACCCTAAGCGGGCTCCAAGAGACCCAGTACTTC.

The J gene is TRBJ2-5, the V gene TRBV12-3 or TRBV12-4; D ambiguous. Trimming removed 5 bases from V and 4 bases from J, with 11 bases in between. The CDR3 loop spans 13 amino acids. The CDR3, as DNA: TGTGCCAGCAGTCCGCTAGATCGAGAGACCCAGTACTTC. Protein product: CASSPLDRETQYF.

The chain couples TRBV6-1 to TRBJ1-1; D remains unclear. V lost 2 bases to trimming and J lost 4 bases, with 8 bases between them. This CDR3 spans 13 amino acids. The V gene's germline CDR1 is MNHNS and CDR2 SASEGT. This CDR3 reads CASSERRVTEAFF. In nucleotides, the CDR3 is TGTGCCAGCAGTGAACGTCGCGTCACTGAAGCTTTCTTT.

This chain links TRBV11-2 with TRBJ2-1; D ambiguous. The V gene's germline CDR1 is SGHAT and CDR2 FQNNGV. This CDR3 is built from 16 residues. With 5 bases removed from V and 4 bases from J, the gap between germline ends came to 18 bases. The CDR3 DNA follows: TGTGCCAGCAGCCCGTCGCGTTCCACGGGTTACAATGAGCAGTTCTTC. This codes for CASSPSRSTGYNEQFF.

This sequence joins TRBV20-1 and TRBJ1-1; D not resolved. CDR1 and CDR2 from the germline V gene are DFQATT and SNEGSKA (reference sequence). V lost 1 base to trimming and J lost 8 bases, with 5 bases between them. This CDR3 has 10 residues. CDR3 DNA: TGCAGTGCTAGAGTGTACGAAGCTTTCTTT. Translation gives CSARVYEAFF.